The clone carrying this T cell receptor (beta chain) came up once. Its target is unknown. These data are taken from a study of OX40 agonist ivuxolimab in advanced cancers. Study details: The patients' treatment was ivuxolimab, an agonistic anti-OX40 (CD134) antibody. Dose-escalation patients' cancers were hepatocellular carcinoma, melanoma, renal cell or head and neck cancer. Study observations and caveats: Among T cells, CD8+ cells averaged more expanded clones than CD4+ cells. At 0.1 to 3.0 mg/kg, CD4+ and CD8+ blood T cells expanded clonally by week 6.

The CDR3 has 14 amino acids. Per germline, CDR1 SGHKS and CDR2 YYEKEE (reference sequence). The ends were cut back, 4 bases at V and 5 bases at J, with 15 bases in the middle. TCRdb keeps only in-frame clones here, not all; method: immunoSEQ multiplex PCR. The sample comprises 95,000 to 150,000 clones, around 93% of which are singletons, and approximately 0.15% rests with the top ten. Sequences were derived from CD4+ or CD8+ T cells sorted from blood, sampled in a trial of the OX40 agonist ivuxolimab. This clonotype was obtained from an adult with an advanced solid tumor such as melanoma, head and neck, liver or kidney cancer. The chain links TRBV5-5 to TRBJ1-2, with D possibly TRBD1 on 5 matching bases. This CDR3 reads CASSIDPGRYGYTF. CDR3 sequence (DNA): TGTGCCAGCAGCATAGACCCAGGGCGGTATGGCTACACCTTC.